These T cell receptor beta chains were read from a single sample in a study of blood T cell repertoires in COVID-19. Some clones are missing from TCRdb's copy, which holds only in-frame ones; the method was immunoSEQ multiplex PCR. This repertoire shows about 94,000 clones, about 83% found once; its top ten account for roughly 6%. The sample was peripheral blood. The receptors were gathered from a man between 65 and 85 years old with COVID-19, enrolled during active disease. CDR3s leave out the opening cysteine and the closing phenylalanine or tryptophan. Clone size is not always given. Where it is, it says once, few, many or a class for expanded clones.

clone size: .
V gene: TRBV6-5
CDR3 protein: ASSLWRDTGELF

clone size: few
V gene: TRBV9
CDR3 protein: ASSEDSYGYT

clone size: .
V gene: TRBV12-3/TRBV12-4
CDR3 protein: ASTLGSTEAF

clone size: .
V gene: TRBV12-2
CDR3 protein: ASRLDRDRGRSNQPQH

clone size: .
V gene: TRBV18
CDR3 protein: ASSLNQGAQGYT

clone size: .
V gene: TRBV19
CDR3 protein: ASSIAGLGGYT

clone size: few
V gene: TRBV7-6
CDR3 protein: ASSPGGGGPFDASYEQY

clone size: .
V gene: TRBV19
CDR3 protein: ASSIGTGPSYGYT

clone size: .
V gene: TRBV3-1/TRBV3-2
CDR3 protein: ASRRTGTDYEQY

clone size: .
V gene: TRBV6-4
CDR3 protein: ASSPRAGGTEAF

clone size: .
V gene: TRBV27
CDR3 protein: ASRQGMNEQY

clone size: .
V gene: TRBV21-1
CDR3 protein: ASTTSIQGLITDTQY

clone size: few
V gene: TRBV5-6
CDR3 protein: ASSLALRAYGYT

clone size: .
V gene: TRBV4-2
CDR3 protein: ASSQALQGGSGELF

clone size: .
V gene: TRBV28
CDR3 protein: ASREVGADTGELF

clone size: .
V gene: TRBV11-2
CDR3 protein: ASSQRGGISTDTQY

clone size: .
V gene: TRBV7-8
CDR3 protein: ASSYPDWSSPLH

clone size: .
V gene: TRBV9
CDR3 protein: ASSVPSGGVPGELF

clone size: .
V gene: TRBV6-6
CDR3 protein: ASRDQGEYGYT

clone size: once
V gene: TRBV5-1
CDR3 protein: ASSLRAGGASEQY

clone size: .
V gene: TRBV7-9
CDR3 protein: ASSLVQGASVEQY

clone size: once
V gene: TRBV6-5
CDR3 protein: ASLPPGGDTEAF

clone size: .
V gene: TRBV7-8
CDR3 protein: ASSLVQGALDEQY

clone size: .
V gene: TRBV9
CDR3 protein: ASSAPNGHANSPLH

clone size: .
V gene: TRBV7-2
CDR3 protein: ASSHIHRGQSEAF

clone size: .
V gene: TRBV7-2
CDR3 protein: ASSPSEGGETQY

clone size: .
V gene: TRBV7-2
CDR3 protein: ASSQTQGNYGYT

clone size: .
V gene: TRBV4-2
CDR3 protein: ASSPTSVTDTQY

clone size: many
V gene: TRBV12-2
CDR3 protein: ASPGRGRPYEQY

clone size: once
V gene: TRBV5-1
CDR3 protein: ASPPTSAGANVLT

clone size: .
V gene: TRBV28
CDR3 protein: ASSLPSGATYEQY

clone size: .
V gene: TRBV5-1
CDR3 protein: ASSLISGPYNEQF